One sample yielded the 14 T cell receptor beta chains listed below, sequenced in a study of T-cell reconstitution after alpha-beta-depleted transplantation in children. Preparation of the TCRbeta library was carried out with unique molecular identifiers. TCRdb ran MiXCR on the PCR reads and lists one entry per CDR3 protein. The sample contains about 600,000 distinct CDR3 sequences, roughly 13% of which appear only once. The specimen comprised PBMCs, mostly from graft donor cells, sampled 360 days after TCRalphabeta/CD19-depleted stem cell transplant. All receptors derive from a male patient between 5 and 17 years old who had a stem cell transplant for acute myeloid leukemia, so the T cells may come from the graft donor.

This clonotype was found a few times. The V and J genes are TRBV10-3 and TRBJ2-5; D remains ambiguous. Trimming removed 4 bases at V and 2 bases at J, with 14 bases between. Looked up from germline, CDR1 is ENHRY and CDR2 is SYGVKD. The CDR3 contains 15 residues. CDR3 DNA sequence: TGTGCCATCAGTGCCAGTCGGGTCTCGCAAGAGACCCAGTACTTC. Encoded protein: CAISASRVSQETQYF.

This clonotype was counted a few times. This rearrangement joins TRBV12-3 or TRBV12-4 to TRBJ2-7; D might be TRBD2 (5 bases). The CDR3 runs 13 residues. V was cut by 5 bases and J by 2 bases, with 10 bases left in between. The CDR3 nucleotides read TGTGCCAGCAGTGAAACCGGGGCCTACGAGCAGTACTTC. Protein: CASSETGAYEQYF.

In this sample, this clonotype turned up many times. The chain joins TRBV28 to TRBJ1-5; D remains ambiguous. Trimming left V 4 bases short and J 8 bases short, with 12 bases between. Germline V CDR1 and CDR2: MDHEN, SYDVKM. The CDR3 extends over 13 amino acids. The CDR3 nucleotides are TGTGCCAGCAGTTGGACCACCGTGGAGCCCCAGCATTTT. This encodes CASSWTTVEPQHF.

This clonotype came up a few times. The rearrangement uses TRBV7-7 and TRBJ2-1, with 10 positions matching TRBD1. Trimming cost V 5 bases and J 4 bases; bases outside gene matches: 11. The CDR3 loop spans 17 amino acids. The V gene's germline CDR1 is SSHAT and CDR2 FNYEAQ (reference sequence). Here the CDR3 reads CASSPPRGTGVYNEQFF. The CDR3 nucleotides read TGTGCCAGCAGCCCACCTCGAGGGACAGGGGTTTACAATGAGCAGTTCTTC.

This clonotype was detected ten times or more. J is TRBJ2-1 and V is TRBV4-3; no clear D gene. V shed 4 bases and J shed 5 bases, with 9 bases lying between them. There are 13 residues in the CDR3. Germline CDR1 is LGHNA and CDR2 is YSLEER. The CDR3, as DNA: TGCGCCAGCAGCCCGATTATCAACAATGAGCAGTTCTTC. Its protein is CASSPIINNEQFF.

Only a few counts were recorded for this clonotype. This sequence joins TRBV14 and TRBJ2-7; tentatively, D is TRBD1 (6 bases). CDR3 length equals 15 residues. Germline V gives CDR1 SGHDN, CDR2 FVKESK. Between the trimmed V and J ends, which lost 1 base and 5 bases, there was a span of 15 bases. CDR3 loop: CASSQVTGWFDEQYF. DNA for the CDR3: TGTGCCAGCAGCCAAGTAACAGGGTGGTTTGACGAGCAGTACTTC.

This clonotype has a handful of counts. The rearrangement joins TRBV12-3 or TRBV12-4 to TRBJ2-3; 7 nucleotides line up with TRBD1. The CDR3 sequence is 15 residues long. V was clipped by 6 bases and J by 0 bases; unmatched bases: 6. DNA of the CDR3: TGTGCCAGCAGGACGACAGGGCTTAGCACAGATACGCAGTATTTT. Its translation is CASRTTGLSTDTQYF.

The sample holds a few counts of this clonotype. The rearrangement joins TRBV5-1 to TRBJ2-2, with TRBD2 matching 11 bases. CDR1 SGHRS and CDR2 YFSETQ come from the germline V gene. Unmatched junction bases numbered 5, after V lost 7 bases and J lost 0 bases. This CDR3 spans 16 amino acids. The CDR3 DNA is TGCGCCAGCGAACTAGCGGGAGAGGCGAACACCGGGGAGCTGTTTTTT. Translation: CASELAGEANTGELFF. The full variable domain, rest sourced from reference TRBV5-1 and TRBJ2-2, is KAGVTQTPRYLIKTRGQQVTLSCSPISGHRSVSWYQQTPGQGLQFLFEYFSETQRNKGNFPGRFSGRQFSNSRSEMNVSTLELGDSALYLCASELAGEANTGELFFGEGSRLTVL.

This clonotype was found many times. This chain connects TRBV28 to TRBJ1-1; 7 nucleotides line up with TRBD1. Per germline, CDR1 MDHEN and CDR2 SYDVKM. J lost 0 bases, V lost 4 bases, and 2 bases had no gene match. The CDR3 runs to 14 residues. The CDR3 loop is CASSSTGMNTEAFF. The CDR3 DNA follows: TGTGCCAGCAGTTCGACAGGGATGAACACTGAAGCTTTCTTT.

Only a few counts were recorded for this clonotype. This chain links TRBV29-1 with TRBJ1-1; no firm D call. Between the trimmed V and J ends, which lost 8 bases and 6 bases, there was a span of 22 bases. Germline CDR1 is SQVTM and CDR2 is ANQGSEA. The CDR3 totals 14 residues. CDR3 coding DNA: TGCAGCCTAAGAGCCCACTTCGACGGCGCTGAAGCTTTCTTT. It translates to CSLRAHFDGAEAFF. Complete variable domain (other parts from reference TRBV29-1 and TRBJ1-1): SAVISQKPSRDICQRGTSLTIQCQVDSQVTMMFWYRQQPGQSLTLIATANQGSEATYESGFVIDKFPISRPNLTFSTLTVSNMSPEDSSIYLCSLRAHFDGAEAFFGQGTRLTVV.

This clonotype was seen a handful of times. This rearrangement joins TRBV28 to TRBJ2-3; 7 bases agree with TRBD1. The CDR3 covers 16 residues. The germline gives CDR1 MDHEN, CDR2 SYDVKM. Germline trimming cut 6 bases from V and 6 bases from J; bases unmatched to any gene: 15. CDR3 DNA: TGTGCCAGCAGGTCCCCCACGACAGGGTGGGGGGATACGCAGTATTTT. It is translated as CASRSPTTGWGDTQYF.

The chain recombines TRBV24-1 with TRBJ2-5; D not resolved. V was cut by 3 bases and J by 5 bases, with 12 bases left in between. CDR1 and CDR2 (germline): KGHDR, SFDVKD. This CDR3 is 14 amino acids long. The CDR3 here is CATSDRIGLETQYF. The CDR3 DNA sequence: TGTGCCACCAGTGATAGAATAGGGTTGGAGACCCAGTACTTC.

The chain uses TRBV4-3 and TRBJ2-7; D might be TRBD2 (6 bases). The V gene lost 3 bases and the J gene lost 0 bases, with 9 bases spanning the gap. Germline lookup yields CDR1 LGHNA and CDR2 YSLEER. This CDR3 region has 14 residues. The CDR3 DNA reads TGCGCCAGCAGCCAGAAGCGGGTCTCCTACGAGCAGTACTTC. Translated, it gives CASSQKRVSYEQYF.

This clonotype turned up a few times. The chain joins TRBV12-3 or TRBV12-4 to TRBJ2-1; 7 bases agree with TRBD1. The CDR3 extends over 13 amino acids. V dropped 3 bases and J dropped 9; count of bases not matched to a gene: 5. CDR3 DNA sequence: TGTGCCAGCAGTTTGTACCGGGACAGTGAGCAGTTCTTC. Residues: CASSLYRDSEQFF.